Sequencing of this T cell receptor beta chain was carried out in a study of T-cell reconstitution after alpha-beta-depleted transplantation in children listed by TCRdb under 2016. Background for the entire study: The study quantitatively tracked T-cell immune reconstitution after TCRalphabeta/CD19-depleted allogeneic hematopoietic cell transplantation in children using TCR repertoire profiling. The investigation overall reported the following: The apparently early alphabetaT-cell count recovery about two months after transplant was reportedly dependent on only several hundred rapidly expanded clones derived from non-depleted graft cells. In some patients, high TCRbeta diversity at day 60 was attributed to recipient T cells and intrathymic progenitors that had survived conditioning. Over subsequent months, a decline in hyperexpanded clone frequencies was noted, and after one year, T-cell counts and TCRbeta diversity were mostly ascribed to newly produced T cells.

The CDR3 has 14 amino acids, counting the end cysteine and phenylalanine. Of the read, only the CDR3 DNA is kept; its 42 bases are in frame from base 1. The CDR1 and CDR2 encoded by the germline V gene are SNHLY and FYNNEI. V is pared back by 5 bases and J by 5 bases, with 15 bases lying between the germline termini. Remarks on this clonotype: It lacks a known antigen. No quality values exist for individual bases; no much larger clone is one base distant.

The intended sense of this specimen's treatment or condition label: allogeneic hematopoietic cell transplantation with graft depleted of TCRalphabeta T cells and CD19 B cells. TCRalphabeta/CD19-depleted allogeneic hematopoietic cell grafts were given to the transplant recipients, all of whom were children. Library prep was done by PCR. The sequencer listed for this sample is Illumina HiSeq 2500. Molecular barcoding was employed in the preparation of TCR libraries, with unique molecular identifiers being used to normalize TCRbeta repertoire quantification. TCRdb took the public reads, trimmed them with fastp at Q25, ran MiXCR for clone calling and kept in-frame beta chains. Identical CDR3 proteins give one entry, which carries the most common genes and DNA. The sample records tens of thousands of distinct CDR3 sequences, around a sixth of which are singletons. The top ten clonotypes cover 45% to 55% of the sample.

The specimen was PBMCs, mostly from graft donor cells, collected 360 days after TCRalphabeta/CD19-depleted stem cell transplant. Recombination connected TRBV2 to TRBJ2-5, with the D assignment possibly TRBD1 or TRBD2, given 6 matching bases for each. This sequence originates from a male patient between 2 and 10 years old who had a stem cell transplant for acute lymphoblastic leukemia, so the T cells may come from the graft donor. The CDR3 protein: CASSRRGLRETQYF. The DNA is as follows: TGTGCCAGCAGTCGACGGGGGCTTCGGGAGACCCAGTACTTC.